The clone carrying this T cell receptor beta chain was detected many times. What it binds is unknown. This sample was included in a study of regulatory T cells in long-lasting Graves disease. Broader study findings: When disease was persistent, TRBV28, TRBJ1-2 and TRBJ2-5 were the favored segments. Clonotypes that were public and shared totalled a few thousand in persistent patients versus over 800 in new patients.

With V trimmed by 7 bases and J by 8 bases, 22 bases remained unmatched. Germline V gene data show CDR1 as LNHDA and CDR2 as SQIVND (reference sequence). The CDR3 length is 18 residues. Noted time point: persistent/refractory GD, antithyroid drugs over 5 years with positive TRAb. The TCR library was prepared using RNA isolated from PBMCs. Arm-PCR of CDR3 regions with iRepertoire HTBI primers generated TCR beta libraries. TCRdb used MiXCR to reprocess the multiplex PCR reads, holding one entry per CDR3 protein. Counted here are about 460,000 distinct CDR3 sequences, 20% to 25% occurring once; the ten biggest clones make up roughly 13%.

The origin of this receptor is a female donor with Graves disease. V usage is TRBV19 and J usage is TRBJ1-2, with 10 nucleotides matching TRBD1. Sequences were derived from peripheral blood mononuclear cells (PBMCs), sampled when the disease was refractory, from a patient treated with antithyroid drugs. CDR3 sequence reads: CASTPGPGTGERNNGYTF. Written as DNA, the CDR3 is TGTGCCAGTACCCCAGGGCCCGGGACAGGGGAACGGAATAACGGCTACACCTTC.